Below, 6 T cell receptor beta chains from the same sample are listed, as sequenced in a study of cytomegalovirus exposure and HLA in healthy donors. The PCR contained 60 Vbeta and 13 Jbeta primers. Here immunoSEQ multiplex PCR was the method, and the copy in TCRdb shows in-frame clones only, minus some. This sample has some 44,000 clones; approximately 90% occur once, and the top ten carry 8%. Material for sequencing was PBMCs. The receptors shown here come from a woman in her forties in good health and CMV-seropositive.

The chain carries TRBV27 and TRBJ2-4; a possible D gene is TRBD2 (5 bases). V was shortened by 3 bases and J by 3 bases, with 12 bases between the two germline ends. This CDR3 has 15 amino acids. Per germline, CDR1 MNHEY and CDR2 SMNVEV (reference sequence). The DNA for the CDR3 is TGTGCCAGCAGTTTTGGACTGGGTGGCAAAAACATTCAGTACTTC. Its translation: CASSFGLGGKNIQYF.

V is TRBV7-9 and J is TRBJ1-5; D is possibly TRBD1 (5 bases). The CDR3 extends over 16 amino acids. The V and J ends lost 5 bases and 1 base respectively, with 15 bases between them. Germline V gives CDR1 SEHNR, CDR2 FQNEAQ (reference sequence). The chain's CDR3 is CASSQDRIGSNQPQHF. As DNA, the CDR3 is TGTGCCAGCAGCCAAGACAGAATCGGGAGCAATCAGCCCCAGCATTTT.

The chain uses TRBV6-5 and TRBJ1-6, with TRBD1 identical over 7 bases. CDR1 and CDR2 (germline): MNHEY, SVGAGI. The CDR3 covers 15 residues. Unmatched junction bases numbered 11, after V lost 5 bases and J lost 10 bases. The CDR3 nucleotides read TGTGCCAGCAGTGTACACCGGGACAGCCCCTCACCCCTCCACTTT. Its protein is CASSVHRDSPSPLHF.

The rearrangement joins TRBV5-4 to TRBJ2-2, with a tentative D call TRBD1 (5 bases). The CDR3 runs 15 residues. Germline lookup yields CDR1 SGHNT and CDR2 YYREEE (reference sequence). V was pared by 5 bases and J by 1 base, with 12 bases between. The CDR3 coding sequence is TGTGCCAGCAGGGTGGGCAGGGTGAACACCGGGGAGCTGTTTTTT. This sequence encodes CASRVGRVNTGELFF.

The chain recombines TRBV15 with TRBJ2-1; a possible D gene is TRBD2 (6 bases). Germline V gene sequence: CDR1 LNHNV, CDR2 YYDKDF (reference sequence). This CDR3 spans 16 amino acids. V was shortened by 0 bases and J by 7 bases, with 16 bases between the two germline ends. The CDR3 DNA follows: TGTGCCACCAGCAGAGAGGCCGGAGGGCCGGGGAATGAGCAGTTCTTC. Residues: CATSREAGGPGNEQFF.

CDR3 sequence (DNA): TGTGCCAGCAGCTTCCGACGGGGGGCTGTGGAGACCCAGTACTTC. Amino acid sequence: CASSFRRGAVETQYF. The chain is built from TRBV11-2 and TRBJ2-5; D possibly corresponds to TRBD2 (7 bases). Germline-derived CDR1 and CDR2 are SGHAT and FQNNGV. The CDR3 is 15 residues long. Trimming shortened V by 3 bases and J by 5 bases, and 16 bases separated the two germline ends.